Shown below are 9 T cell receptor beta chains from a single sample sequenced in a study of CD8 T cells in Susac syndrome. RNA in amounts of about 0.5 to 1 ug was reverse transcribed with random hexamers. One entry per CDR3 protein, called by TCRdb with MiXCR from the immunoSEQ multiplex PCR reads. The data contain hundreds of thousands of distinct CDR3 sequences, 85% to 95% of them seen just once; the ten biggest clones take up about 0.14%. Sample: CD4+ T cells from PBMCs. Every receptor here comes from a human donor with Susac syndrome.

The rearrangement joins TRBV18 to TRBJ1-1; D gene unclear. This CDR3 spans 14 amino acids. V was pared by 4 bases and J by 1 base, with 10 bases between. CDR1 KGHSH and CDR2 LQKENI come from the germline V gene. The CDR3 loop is CASSQGRENTEAFF. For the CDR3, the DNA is TGTGCCAGCTCACAAGGACGGGAGAACACTGAAGCTTTCTTT.

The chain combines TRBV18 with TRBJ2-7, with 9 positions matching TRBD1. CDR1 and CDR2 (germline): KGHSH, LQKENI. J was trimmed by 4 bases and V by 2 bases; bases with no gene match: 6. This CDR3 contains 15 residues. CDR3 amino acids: CASSPGQGIPYEQYF. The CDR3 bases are TGTGCCAGCTCACCAGGACAGGGGATCCCTTACGAGCAGTACTTC.

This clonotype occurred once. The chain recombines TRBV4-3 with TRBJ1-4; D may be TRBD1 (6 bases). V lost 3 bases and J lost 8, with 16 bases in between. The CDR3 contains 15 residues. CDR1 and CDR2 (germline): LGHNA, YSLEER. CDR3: CASSQTGKVGEKLFF. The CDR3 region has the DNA TGCGCCAGCAGCCAGACAGGAAAAGTGGGGGAAAAACTGTTTTTT.

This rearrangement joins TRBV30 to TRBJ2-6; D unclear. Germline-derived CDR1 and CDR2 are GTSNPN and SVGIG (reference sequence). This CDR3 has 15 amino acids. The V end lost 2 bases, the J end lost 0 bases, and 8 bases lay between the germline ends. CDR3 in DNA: TGTGCCTGGAGTACCGGCAGCTCTGGGGCCAACGTCCTGACTTTC. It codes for CAWSTGSSGANVLTF.

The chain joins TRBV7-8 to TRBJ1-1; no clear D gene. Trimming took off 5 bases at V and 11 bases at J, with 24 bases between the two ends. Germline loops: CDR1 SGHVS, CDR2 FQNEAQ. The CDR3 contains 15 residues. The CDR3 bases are TGTGCCAGCAGCCCCCAGAGCCCGGCCTTCTTGGCGGCTTTCTTT. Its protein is CASSPQSPAFLAAFF.

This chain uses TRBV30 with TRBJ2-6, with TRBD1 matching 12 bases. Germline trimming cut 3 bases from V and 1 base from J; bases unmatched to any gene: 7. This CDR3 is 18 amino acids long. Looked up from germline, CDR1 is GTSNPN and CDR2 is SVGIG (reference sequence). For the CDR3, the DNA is TGTGCCTGGAGCTCGGGACAGGGGGCATTGTCTGGGGCCAACGTCCTGACTTTC. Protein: CAWSSGQGALSGANVLTF.

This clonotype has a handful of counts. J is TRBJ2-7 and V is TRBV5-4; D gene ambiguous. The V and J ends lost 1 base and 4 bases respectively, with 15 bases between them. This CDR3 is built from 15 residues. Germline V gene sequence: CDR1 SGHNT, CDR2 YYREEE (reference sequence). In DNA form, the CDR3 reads TGTGCCAGCAGCTTGCCGACCCCGGGTGCGTACGAGCAGTACTTC. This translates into CASSLPTPGAYEQYF.

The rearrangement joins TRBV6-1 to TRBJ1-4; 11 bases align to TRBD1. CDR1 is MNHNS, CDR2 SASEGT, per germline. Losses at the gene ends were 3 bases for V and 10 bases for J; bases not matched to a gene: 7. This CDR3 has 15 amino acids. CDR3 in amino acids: CASSEGWTGGGKLFF. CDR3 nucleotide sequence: TGTGCCAGCAGTGAGGGGTGGACAGGGGGCGGAAAACTGTTTTTT.

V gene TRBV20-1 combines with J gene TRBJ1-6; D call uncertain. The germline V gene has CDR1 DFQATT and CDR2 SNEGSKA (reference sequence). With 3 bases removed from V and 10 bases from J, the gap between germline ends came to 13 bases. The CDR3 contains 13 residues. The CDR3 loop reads CSARRPGRSPLHF. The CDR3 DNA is TGCAGTGCTAGGAGGCCGGGTAGGTCACCCCTCCACTTT.